This TCR beta chain was sequenced for a study of PD-1 blockade in classical Hodgkin lymphoma. The wider study: On a schedule of every 2 weeks, patients received nivolumab 3 mg/kg intravenously. Study-wide points: By cycle point C4D1, TCR diversity had risen significantly in CD4+ cells (but not CD8+ cells). A reduction in baseline TCR diversity was reportedly seen in newly diagnosed patients relative to healthy donors.

In every patient, relapse followed autologous stem cell transplantation, while exposure to brentuximab vedotin differed. V dropped 6 bases and J dropped 0 bases, with 16 bases sitting between them. This CDR3 is built from 16 residues. Germline V gene lookup returns CDR1 KGHSH and CDR2 LQKENI. With respect to this clone: Its antigen is not identified.

Using immunoSEQ multiplex PCR, the repertoire was profiled, and TCRdb retains in-frame clones only, with some absent. The sample holds 60,000 or so clones, 90% seen once. The sequence derives from a human donor with classical Hodgkin lymphoma. The chain recombines TRBV18 with TRBJ2-3; a weak D match, TRBD2 (5 bases). This sample comprised peripheral blood mononuclear cells (PBMCs), obtained at baseline. CDR3 sequence: CASSSSSGASTDTQYF. DNA for the CDR3: TGTGCCAGCTCGTCGTCGAGCGGTGCTAGCACAGATACGCAGTATTTT.